The rows below give T cell receptor beta chains drawn from one sample of a study of shared clonotypes between healthy human individuals. Method: immunoSEQ multiplex PCR; TCRdb's copy keeps in-frame clones and lacks some. Among 1.6 million or so clones listed, around 98.5% were seen once. The sample comprised naive CD4+ T cells sorted from blood. These receptors all come from a man younger than 40 in good health. The CDR3 runs from the conserved cysteine through the conserved F or W. D genes are given only for firm matches. The listing skips clone size in some rows; elsewhere it reads once, few, many or a size class.

d_gene	len	v_gene	j_gene	abundance	CDR3nt	CDR3aa
-	15	TRBV5-1	TRBJ2-1	-	TGCGCCAGCAGCTCCTCCTTTCCTTCCTACAATGAGCAGTTCTTC	CASSSSFPSYNEQFF
-	13	TRBV4-1	TRBJ1-2	-	TGCGCCAGCAGCCCTTGGTTATTAGATGGCTACACCTTC	CASSPWLLDGYTF
TRBD2	15	TRBV7-9	TRBJ2-3	-	TGTGCCAGCAGCTTAGGGGGCGGGAGGCCAGATACGCAGTATTTT	CASSLGGGRPDTQYF
-	18	TRBV7-9	TRBJ2-2	-	TGTGCCAGCAGCGCCATACTTAATCCCGGGGATGAGACCGGGGAGCTGTTTTTT	CASSAILNPGDETGELFF
-	13	TRBV28	TRBJ1-2	-	TGTGCCAGCGGTAGGCCGGGGGACTATGGCTACACCTTC	CASGRPGDYGYTF
-	14	TRBV10-3	TRBJ2-2	-	TGTGCCATCAGTTGGACAGATGGCGCCGGGGAGCTGTTTTTT	CAISWTDGAGELFF
-	14	TRBV28	TRBJ1-1	-	TGTGCCAGCAGTCATACAGGGCGGGGCACTGAAGCTTTCTTT	CASSHTGRGTEAFF
TRBD1	17	TRBV5-1	TRBJ1-5	-	TGCGCCAGCAGCTTGGGACAGGGCGGAAGCAGCAATCAGCCCCAGCATTTT	CASSLGQGGSSNQPQHF
-	15	TRBV7-9	TRBJ2-3	-	TGTGCCAGCAGCTTGGGGCTGCTCACCCCAGATACGCAGTATTTT	CASSLGLLTPDTQYF
-	13	TRBV27	TRBJ2-5	-	TGTGCCAGCAGTTTAAGGCAGGGAGAGACCCAGTACTTC	CASSLRQGETQYF
-	13	TRBV28	TRBJ2-1	-	TGTGCCAGCAGCGGGATAATTTACAATGAGCAGTTCTTC	CASSGIIYNEQFF
-	14	TRBV7-2	TRBJ1-2	-	TGTGCCAGCAGCCTCGGGCCCCAATTGGTAGCCTACACCTTC	CASSLGPQLVAYTF
-	13	TRBV5-1	TRBJ2-3	-	TGCGCCAGCAGCGTTATGGGCACAGATACGCAGTATTTT	CASSVMGTDTQYF
TRBD1	14	TRBV18	TRBJ2-7	-	TGTGCCAGCTCAACTAGGACAGGGGACTACGAGCAGTACTTC	CASSTRTGDYEQYF
-	11	TRBV20-1	TRBJ1-4	-	TGCAGTGCTAGAGCCCATGAAAAACTGTTTTTT	CSARAHEKLFF
-	12	TRBV5-1	TRBJ2-1	-	TGCGCCAGCAGCCTCGACCTCAATGAGCAGTTCTTC	CASSLDLNEQFF
-	17	TRBV5-1	TRBJ2-3	once	TGCGCCAGCAGCTTGTGGGGAAGAGGGATTAGCACAGATACGCAGTATTTT	CASSLWGRGISTDTQYF
TRBD2	16	TRBV7-2	TRBJ2-3	-	TGTGCCAGCAGCTTATCTGCGGGAGGGTTCACAGATACGCAGTATTTT	CASSLSAGGFTDTQYF
TRBD1	16	TRBV5-6	TRBJ2-1	-	TGTGCCAGCAGCTTGCCGGGACAGGGAAGGTCCAATGAGCAGTTCTTC	CASSLPGQGRSNEQFF
TRBD1	16	TRBV7-8	TRBJ2-3	-	TGTGCCAGCAGCCAACGACAGGGGATTAGCACAGATACGCAGTATTTT	CASSQRQGISTDTQYF
TRBD1	15	TRBV5-1	TRBJ2-2	-	TGCGCCAGCAGCTTAGATGGACAGGTCACCGGGGAGCTGTTTTTT	CASSLDGQVTGELFF
-	15	TRBV5-4	TRBJ2-3	-	TGTGCCAGCAGCTTGTCGGCAAAGCAGACAGATACGCAGTATTTT	CASSLSAKQTDTQYF
TRBD1	14	TRBV7-3	TRBJ2-7	-	TGTGCCAGCAGCTCGCCGGGACAGAACTACGAGCAGTACTTC	CASSSPGQNYEQYF
-	12	TRBV7-8	TRBJ2-7	-	TGTGCCAGCAGCTTAGCCACTTACGAGCAGTACTTC	CASSLATYEQYF
-	15	TRBV2	TRBJ2-7	once	TGTGCCAGCAGTGAATATGGACGGGCCGTGGGCGAGCAGTACTTC	CASSEYGRAVGEQYF
-	13	TRBV9	TRBJ1-1	few	TGTGCCAGCAGCGTAGCTGGGAACACTGAAGCTTTCTTT	CASSVAGNTEAFF
-	15	TRBV15	TRBJ1-1	-	TGTGCCACCAGCAGAGATTTCCCGAAGAACACTGAAGCTTTCTTT	CATSRDFPKNTEAFF
-	14	TRBV18	TRBJ1-1	-	TGTGCCAGCTCACCTGTATCTGACCCGGGAGGAGCTTTCTTT	CASSPVSDPGGAFF
TRBD1	15	TRBV18	TRBJ1-2	-	TGTGCCAGCTCACGGGGGGACAGCGCCGGCGATGGCTACACCTTC	CASSRGDSAGDGYTF
-	11	TRBV2	TRBJ1-1	once	TGTGCCAGCAGTGTGGTAACTGAAGCTTTCTTT	CASSVVTEAFF
-	12	TRBV29-1	TRBJ2-3	-	TGCAGCGGTCGCAGGGGCACAGATACGCAGTATTTT	CSGRRGTDTQYF
-	17	TRBV12-2	TRBJ2-7	-	TGTGCAAGTCGCCCCGTACGCGGGGCAGGCCTATTCTACGAGCAGTACTTC	CASRPVRGAGLFYEQYF
TRBD1	18	TRBV10-3	TRBJ2-6	-	TGTGCCATCAGTGAGTTCCGACAGGGCCTGTCTGGGGCCAACGTCCTGACTTTC	CAISEFRQGLSGANVLTF
TRBD2	13	TRBV29-1	TRBJ2-3	-	TGCAGCGTCGGGCTAGCGGGAGGGGATACGCAGTATTTT	CSVGLAGGDTQYF
TRBD1	15	TRBV9	TRBJ2-2	-	TGTGCCAGCAGCGGACAGGGGGCTGATCCCGGGGAGCTGTTTTTT	CASSGQGADPGELFF
TRBD2	17	TRBV7-2	TRBJ2-7	-	TGTGCCAGCAGCTTACTGGCCAGCGGGGGTCTCCACTACGAGCAGTACTTC	CASSLLASGGLHYEQYF
TRBD2	16	TRBV10-3	TRBJ2-3	-	TGTGCCATCAGTGGCCCTAGCGGAGTTAGCACAGATACGCAGTATTTT	CAISGPSGVSTDTQYF
TRBD1	15	TRBV28	TRBJ1-2	once	TGTGCCAGCAGTTTATATGCCACAGGGGGCCATGGCTACACCTTC	CASSLYATGGHGYTF
TRBD2	14	TRBV9	TRBJ2-1	-	TGTGCCAGCAGCGTTGCTAGCGGGAGCTATGAGCAGTTCTTC	CASSVASGSYEQFF
-	15	TRBV27	TRBJ1-4	-	TGTGCCAGCAGTTTCTCTGGGGCAACTAATGAAAAACTGTTTTTT	CASSFSGATNEKLFF
TRBD2	15	TRBV6-1	TRBJ2-7	-	TGTGCCAGCAGTGTGACTAGCGGGAGCTCCTACGAGCAGTACTTC	CASSVTSGSSYEQYF
-	13	TRBV29-1	TRBJ2-1	-	TGCAGGGGGGGTTTTATAGAAGGCAATGAGCAGTTCTTC	CRGGFIEGNEQFF
-	14	TRBV11-3	TRBJ1-1	-	TGTGCCAGCAGCTTAAGTCGGTCCGACACTGAAGCTTTCTTT	CASSLSRSDTEAFF
-	13	TRBV29-1	TRBJ2-2	-	TGCAGCGTGGGAGAAAAAAGGGCCGGGGAGCTGTTTTTT	CSVGEKRAGELFF
-	13	TRBV11-3	TRBJ1-1	-	TGTGCCAGCAGCGCGAAAATGAACACTGAAGCTTTCTTT	CASSAKMNTEAFF
-	13	TRBV28	TRBJ2-1	once	TGTGCCAGCAGTACACTAGAGGCCAATGAGCAGTTCTTC	CASSTLEANEQFF
-	13	TRBV7-9	TRBJ1-4	-	TGTGCCAGCAGCTTAGAGGGGAATCAAAAACTGTTTTTT	CASSLEGNQKLFF
-	11	TRBV20-1	TRBJ2-3	-	TGCAGTGCTAGGTTTAAAGATACGCAGTATTTT	CSARFKDTQYF
-	13	TRBV11-3	TRBJ2-5	-	TGTGCCAGTAGCAAGGGGATCCAAGAGACCCAGTACTTC	CASSKGIQETQYF
TRBD2	15	TRBV27	TRBJ2-3	-	TGTGCCAGCAGGGGACTAGCGGGATCGGCAGATACGCAGTATTTT	CASRGLAGSADTQYF
-	14	TRBV28	TRBJ2-5	-	TGTGCCAGCAGTGCTCGGATCTTCCAAGAGACCCAGTACTTC	CASSARIFQETQYF
-	16	TRBV19	TRBJ1-5	-	TGTGCCAGTAGTAGTCCCGGGACGGTGGTCGAGCAGCCCCAGCATTTT	CASSSPGTVVEQPQHF